The 30 T cell receptor beta chains listed next were all sequenced from one sample in a study of T cell responses to AZD1222 COVID-19 vaccine. This table comes from immunoSEQ multiplex PCR, and its TCRdb copy is limited to in-frame clones, with some not included. The table records 150,000 to 200,000 clones, about 91% of them present only once. The material sequenced was peripheral blood, taken 28 days after the second AZD1222 dose. The receptors were gathered from an adult who received the AZD1222 COVID-19 vaccine.

CDR3 DNA: TGTGCCAGCAGCTCACTGGGACAGGGGGCATATGGCTACACCTTC. Translation gives CASSSLGQGAYGYTF. The V gene is TRBV11-2, the J gene TRBJ1-2; 12 nucleotides agree with TRBD1. V was clipped by 4 bases and J by 5 bases; unmatched bases: 5. The CDR3 has 15 residues. Germline CDR1 is SGHAT and CDR2 is FQNNGV.

This clone was detected once. The chain recombines TRBV19 with TRBJ2-7; the match to TRBD1 covers 8 bases. The CDR3 is 15 amino acids. V lost 3 bases to trimming and J lost 3 bases; unmatched junction nucleotides: 7. Per the germline V gene, CDR1 is LNHDA and CDR2 is SQIVND (reference sequence). CDR3 residues: CASSIGQGVGYEQYF. The CDR3 nucleotides read TGTGCCAGTAGTATCGGACAGGGAGTAGGCTACGAGCAGTACTTC.

The table lists this clone with a count of one. This chain joins TRBV6-5 and TRBJ2-1, with TRBD2 matching over 7 bases. With 2 bases clipped from V and 5 bases from J, the junction kept 6 bases outside the gene matches. CDR1 and CDR2 from the germline V gene are MNHEY and SVGAGI. This CDR3 is built from 15 residues. CDR3 residues: CASSYRSSGNNEQFF. Here the CDR3 DNA reads TGTGCCAGCAGTTACAGGTCTAGCGGCAACAATGAGCAGTTCTTC.

The chain joins TRBV19 to TRBJ2-3, with TRBD1 identical over 12 bases. With V trimmed by 0 bases and J by 2 bases, 3 bases remained unmatched. This CDR3 has 17 residues. Germline CDR1 LNHDA, CDR2 SQIVND (reference sequence). The CDR3 region has the DNA TGTGCCAGTAGTATAGAGGGGACAGGGGGCTCCACAGATACGCAGTATTTT. The encoded protein is CASSIEGTGGSTDTQYF.

V gene TRBV5-8 combines with J gene TRBJ2-1, with D possibly being TRBD2 (5 bases). Germline CDR1 is SGHTS and CDR2 is YDEGEE. V lost 9 bases, J lost 0 bases, and 13 bases lay in between. CDR3 length: 14 residues. The CDR3 DNA sequence: TGTGCCAACGCGGGCAGGTCCTCCTACAATGAGCAGTTCTTC. Amino acids: CANAGRSSYNEQFF.

DNA for the CDR3: TGTGCCAGCAGTGGGCACGTGCGGGAGAGTTATAGCTATGGCTACACCTTC. The encoded protein is CASSGHVRESYSYGYTF. The rearrangement joins TRBV25-1 to TRBJ1-2; no reliable D call. The CDR3 is 17 amino acids. Per the germline V gene, CDR1 is MGHDK and CDR2 is SYGVNS. Trimming pared 4 bases from V and 4 bases from J, leaving 22 bases between.

This sequence joins TRBV7-2 and TRBJ2-5; 10 bases line up with TRBD2. The CDR3 is 15 amino acids. With 1 base clipped from V and 5 bases from J, the junction kept 4 bases outside the gene matches. Germline V gene lookup returns CDR1 SGHTA and CDR2 FQGNSA. The CDR3 DNA reads as TGTGCCAGCAGCTTAGGTTCAGCGGGGGGGGAGACCCAGTACTTC. Translated, it gives CASSLGSAGGETQYF.

This clone appeared a few times. This same CDR3 is encoded by further DNA sequences in the sample. The gene calls are TRBV10-1 and TRBJ2-2; D might be TRBD1 or TRBD2, each matching 5 bases. Trimming pared 0 bases from V and 6 bases from J, leaving 5 bases between. CDR1 WNHNN and CDR2 SYGVQD come from the germline V gene (reference sequence). The CDR3 length is 13 residues. DNA for the CDR3: TGCGCCAGCAGTGAGTCGGGGGCCGGGGAGCTGTTTTTT. Its protein is CASSESGAGELFF.

This clone has more than one count but fewer than ten. This chain links TRBV9 with TRBJ2-2; 12 bases map to TRBD2. Germline CDR1 reads SGDLS; CDR2 reads YYNGEE. J lost 3 bases, V lost 3 bases, and 9 bases had no gene match. The CDR3 runs 18 residues. CDR3 nucleotides: TGTGCCAGCAGCGCGCGCCCGGGACTAGCGGGTGACACCGGGGAGCTGTTTTTT. It specifies CASSARPGLAGDTGELFF.

The J gene is TRBJ2-5, the V gene TRBV5-1; TRBD2 aligns across 8 bases. CDR1 is SGHRS and CDR2 is YFSETQ in the germline V gene. The junction had 13 bases not matched to a gene; V was cut back by 4 bases and J by 5 bases. The CDR3 length is 16 residues. In DNA, the CDR3 is TGCGCCAGCAGCCCCGGGATAGCGGGGTCGGGCGAGACCCAGTACTTC. Translating it yields CASSPGIAGSGETQYF.

The chain is built from TRBV19 and TRBJ1-2; possibly TRBD1 for D (6 bases). Trimming removed 10 bases at V and 3 bases at J, with 18 bases between. The CDR3 sequence is 14 residues long. Germline V gene sequence: CDR1 LNHDA, CDR2 SQIVND (reference sequence). The CDR3 loop is CATTEPGADYGYTF. The CDR3 bases are TGTGCCACTACAGAGCCAGGGGCTGACTATGGCTACACCTTC.

The chain links TRBV13 to TRBJ1-1; D remains ambiguous. Trimming left V 0 bases short and J 5 bases short, with 10 bases between. Germline CDR1 reads PRHDT; CDR2 reads FYEKMQ (reference sequence). This CDR3 is built from 14 residues. The CDR3 coding sequence is TGTGCCAGCAGCTTAGGTCGACCGGTGACTGAAGCTTTCTTT. Translated: CASSLGRPVTEAFF.

The chain employs TRBV3-1 (or the pseudogene TRBV3-2) and TRBJ1-6, with D possibly matching TRBD1 (6 bases). The germline CDR1 and CDR2 sequences are LGHDT and YNNKEL (reference sequence). Trimming shortened V by 4 bases and J by 7 bases, and 14 bases separated the two germline ends. The CDR3 extends over 15 amino acids. CDR3 in DNA: TGTGCCAGCAGCCCCCTGGACAGACCGAATTCACCCCTCCACTTT. Residues: CASSPLDRPNSPLHF.

The rearrangement uses TRBV11-2 and TRBJ2-3, with 10 bases identical to TRBD2. The CDR3 totals 15 residues. V shed 3 bases and J 3 bases; nucleotides not matched to a gene: 3. Germline V gives CDR1 SGHAT, CDR2 FQNNGV. This CDR3 is CASSFGLAVTDTQYF. As DNA, the CDR3 is TGTGCCAGCAGCTTTGGACTAGCGGTTACAGATACGCAGTATTTT.

The chain combines TRBV3-1 (or the pseudogene TRBV3-2) with TRBJ2-7; 7 positions agree with TRBD2. The CDR3 covers 16 residues. The ends lost 4 bases at V and 0 bases at J; junction bases unmatched: 9. The germline gives CDR1 LGHDT, CDR2 YNNKEL (reference sequence). In DNA form, the CDR3 reads TGTGCCAGCAGCCCGGGGGGAAGAGGAAGCTCCTACGAGCAGTACTTC. Its protein product is CASSPGGRGSSYEQYF.

This clone has just one count. The chain is built from TRBV5-1 and TRBJ1-1; no firm D call. Between the trimmed V and J ends, which lost 0 bases and 3 bases, there was a span of 9 bases. CDR1 and CDR2 from the germline V gene are SGHRS and YFSETQ. CDR3 size: 14 residues. The CDR3 DNA reads TGCGCCAGCAGCTTGGAAGGGTCGGACACTGAAGCTTTCTTT. Its protein product is CASSLEGSDTEAFF.

The V call is TRBV3-1 (or the pseudogene TRBV3-2), the J call TRBJ1-1, with a possible D match to TRBD1 (5 bases). The V and J ends lost 8 bases and 1 base respectively, with 14 bases between them. Germline V lookup: CDR1 LGHDT, CDR2 YNNKEL (reference sequence). The CDR3 is 14 residues long. CDR3 sequence: CASSLLGENTEAFF. The CDR3 DNA is TGTGCCAGCTCCTTATTAGGGGAGAACACTGAAGCTTTCTTT.

V gene TRBV4-1 combines with J gene TRBJ2-7; D is undetermined. The germline V gene encodes CDR1 MGHRA and CDR2 YSYEKL. The CDR3 is 12 amino acids. Trimming pared 7 bases from V and 2 bases from J, leaving 9 bases between. The CDR3 sequence: CASTLTAYEQYF. The DNA of the CDR3 is TGCGCCAGCACCCTTACGGCCTACGAGCAGTACTTC.

The genes are TRBV6-5 and TRBJ1-6; the D is unclear. V was pared by 0 bases and J by 6 bases, with 3 bases between. The CDR3 has 13 amino acids. Germline CDR1 and CDR2: MNHEY and SVGAGI. CDR3 nucleotide sequence: TGTGCCAGCAGTTACTCTGTTAATTCACCCCTCCACTTT. Translating it yields CASSYSVNSPLHF.

The gene calls are TRBV3-1 (or the pseudogene TRBV3-2) and TRBJ1-2; 9 nucleotides line up with TRBD1. The V gene's germline CDR1 is LGHDT and CDR2 YNNKEL (reference sequence). This CDR3 has 12 amino acids. The V and J ends lost 6 bases and 7 bases, in that order; junction bases with no gene match: 3. The CDR3 DNA sequence: TGTGCCAGCAGTCGACAGGGGGGTGGCTACACCTTC. Translated: CASSRQGGGYTF.

The V call is TRBV4-1, the J call TRBJ1-3; unclear D gene. This CDR3 comprises 15 residues. In germline, CDR1 is MGHRA, CDR2 YSYEKL. The V gene lost 2 bases and the J gene lost 4 bases, with 12 bases spanning the gap. The CDR3 region is CASSQRWLVGNTIYF. As DNA, the CDR3 is TGCGCCAGCAGCCAAAGATGGTTGGTAGGAAACACCATATATTTT.

The rearrangement joins TRBV6-5 to TRBJ1-5; D remains ambiguous. The CDR3 is 14 amino acids. V was clipped by 10 bases and J by 1 base, with 14 bases between them. Germline V gene sequence: CDR1 MNHEY, CDR2 SVGAGI. CDR3 region: CATIIGRSNQPQHF. The CDR3 DNA sequence: TGTGCCACCATCATCGGACGGAGCAATCAGCCCCAGCATTTT.

V usage is TRBV7-6 and J usage is TRBJ2-2; 7 nucleotides agree with TRBD2. This CDR3 has 16 amino acids. V gave up 5 bases and J gave up 0 bases; unmatched junction bases: 6. Germline V CDR1 and CDR2: SGHVS, FNYEAQ. In nucleotides, the CDR3 is TGTGCCAGCAGCCTGGGCGGGGGATCGAACACCGGGGAGCTGTTTTTT. Amino acid sequence: CASSLGGGSNTGELFF.

The chain employs TRBV24-1 and TRBJ2-3, with a weak D call TRBD1 (6 bases). The V gene lost 2 bases and the J gene lost 4 bases, with 9 bases spanning the gap. The CDR3 is made up of 14 amino acids. In germline, CDR1 is KGHDR, CDR2 SFDVKD. CDR3 in DNA: TGTGCCACCAGTGATTCTACAGGGTCAGATACGCAGTATTTT. Protein: CATSDSTGSDTQYF.

The rearrangement links TRBV7-9 to TRBJ2-1; D remains ambiguous. Germline V lookup: CDR1 SEHNR, CDR2 FQNEAQ (reference sequence). The CDR3 is 13 residues long. V was clipped by 1 base and J by 8 bases, with 9 bases between them. The CDR3, as DNA: TGTGCCAGCAGCTTAGTAGGTGGAGATGAGCAGTTCTTC. Its protein is CASSLVGGDEQFF.

V is TRBV27 and J is TRBJ1-4; the D is unclear. Trimming cost V 4 bases and J 8 bases, with 11 bases left between them. The length of the CDR3 is 13 residues. CDR1 MNHEY and CDR2 SMNVEV come from the germline V gene (reference sequence). CDR3 region: CASSSADSEKLFF. In DNA form, the CDR3 reads TGTGCCAGCAGTTCCGCCGACTCGGAAAAACTGTTTTTT.

This chain uses TRBV12-3 or TRBV12-4 with TRBJ1-1, with D possibly being TRBD1 (5 bases). CDR3 size: 13 residues. Trimming cost V 4 bases and J 1 base, with 7 bases left between them. Written as DNA, the CDR3 is TGTGCCAGCAGTTCCCAGGGGAACACTGAAGCTTTCTTT. Residues: CASSSQGNTEAFF.

This chain uses TRBV5-6 with TRBJ1-2; D remains unclear. CDR1 and CDR2 from the germline V gene are SGHDT and YYEEEE. The CDR3 extends over 12 amino acids. The ends were cut back, 2 bases at V and 7 bases at J, with 9 bases in the middle. The CDR3: CASSLLVLGYTF. The DNA for the CDR3 is TGTGCCAGCAGCTTATTAGTGCTTGGCTACACCTTC.

The chain employs TRBV4-1 and TRBJ2-7, with 7 bases identical to TRBD1. Germline values: CDR1 MGHRA, CDR2 YSYEKL. This CDR3 contains 14 residues. Trimming took 4 bases from V and 3 from J; bases not matched to a gene: 6. CDR3 loop: CASSLRDRDYEQYF. The CDR3 bases are TGCGCCAGCAGCCTCCGGGACAGAGACTACGAGCAGTACTTC.

The J gene is TRBJ1-1, the V gene TRBV23-1; D is ambiguous. TRBV23-1 is filed as an ORF, its function uncertain. V was shortened by 0 bases and J by 8 bases, with 7 bases between the two germline ends. The CDR3 extends over 12 amino acids. DNA of the CDR3: TGCGCCAGCAGTCAATCTGTCTGCGAAGCTTTCTTT. Amino acid sequence: CASSQSVCEAFF.